These 4 T cell receptor beta chains were sequenced from one sample in a study of PD-1 blockade in classical Hodgkin lymphoma. Measured with immunoSEQ multiplex PCR; TCRdb has only the in-frame clones, and not every one. The profile shows 120,000 to 150,000 clones, 78% of them singletons. Each and every patient relapsed after autologous stem cell transplantation, and patients got differing brentuximab vedotin exposure. The sample in question was peripheral blood mononuclear cells (PBMCs), obtained before the second cycle of nivolumab. The source of these receptors is a human donor with classical Hodgkin lymphoma.

The J gene is TRBJ1-5, the V gene TRBV28, with 12 positions matching TRBD1. This CDR3 has 16 amino acids. V dropped 5 bases and J dropped 5; count of bases not matched to a gene: 7. CDR1 and CDR2 from the germline V gene are MDHEN and SYDVKM. This chain's CDR3 is CASSPYGTGGYQPQHF. As DNA, the CDR3 is TGTGCCAGCAGTCCGTATGGGACAGGGGGCTATCAGCCCCAGCATTTT.

The gene calls are TRBV4-2 and TRBJ2-7; 11 bases are shared with TRBD1. The germline gives CDR1 LGHNA, CDR2 YNFKEQ. There are 15 residues in the CDR3. The junction had 5 bases not matched to a gene; V was cut back by 5 bases and J by 2 bases. In DNA form, the CDR3 reads TGTGCCAGCAGCTTGGGACAGGGGGAGGCCTACGAGCAGTACTTC. It is translated as CASSLGQGEAYEQYF.

The CDR3 here is CASSYRETQYF. The DNA of the CDR3 is TGTGCCAGCAGTTACCGTGAGACCCAGTACTTC. V gene TRBV6-5 combines with J gene TRBJ2-5; D gene ambiguous. The V and J ends lost 2 bases and 5 bases respectively, with 3 bases between them. This CDR3 has 11 residues. Germline V CDR1 and CDR2: MNHEY, SVGAGI.

The V call is TRBV7-8, the J call TRBJ1-5, with D possibly being TRBD1 (5 bases). CDR1 and CDR2 (germline): SGHVS, FQNEAQ. Deletions cut 3 bases from V and 5 bases from J, with 8 bases between. This CDR3 is 13 amino acids long. The CDR3 loop is CASSFRVDQPQHF. In DNA form, the CDR3 reads TGTGCCAGCAGCTTCAGGGTAGATCAGCCCCAGCATTTT.